This note documents a single TCR beta chain sequence. The data stem from a study of CD8 T cells in Susac syndrome. Blood CD8+ and CD4+ T cells underwent high-throughput TCR beta sequencing. Through negative isolation, CD4+ and CD8+ T cells were obtained, while TEMRA cells were enriched using FACS. RNA in amounts of roughly 0.5 to 1 ug was reverse transcribed with random hexamers. Coverage of TCR beta CDR3 amplification by immunoSEQ multiplex PCR extended to 54 Vbeta and 13 Jbeta. TCRdb independently ran MiXCR on the immunoSEQ multiplex PCR reads; one entry per CDR3 protein. The sample shows 100,000 to 150,000 distinct CDR3 sequences, around 92% of them seen only once. Sequencing was performed on CD4+ T cells from PBMCs. The origin of this receptor is a human donor with multiple sclerosis.

The CDR3 coding sequence is TGTGCCTGGAGTCTTTACGGCAGGGCGAACACCGGGGAGCTGTTTTTT. Protein: CAWSLYGRANTGELFF. The rearrangement links TRBV30 to TRBJ2-2, with D possibly matching TRBD1 (5 bases). The V and J ends lost 2 bases and 0 bases respectively, with 13 bases between them. Germline-derived CDR1 and CDR2 are GTSNPN and SVGIG (reference sequence). The CDR3 contains 16 residues.